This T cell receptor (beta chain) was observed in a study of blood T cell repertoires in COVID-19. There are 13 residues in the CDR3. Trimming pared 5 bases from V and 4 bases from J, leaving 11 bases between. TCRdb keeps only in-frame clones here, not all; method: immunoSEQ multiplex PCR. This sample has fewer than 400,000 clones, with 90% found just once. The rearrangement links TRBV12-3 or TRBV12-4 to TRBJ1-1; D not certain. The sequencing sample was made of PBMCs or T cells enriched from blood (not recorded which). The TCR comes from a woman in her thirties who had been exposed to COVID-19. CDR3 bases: TGTGCCAGCAGTGTAGACTTTCGCACTGAAGCTTTCTTT. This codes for CASSVDFRTEAFF.